Below are 3 T cell receptor beta chains sequenced from a single sample in a study of T cell repertoires in cytomegalovirus infection. One entry per CDR3 protein, called by TCRdb with MiXCR from the reads. The sample includes around 630,000 distinct CDR3 sequences, roughly 24% of them seen just once. Material: CD8+ T cells from PBMCs. Receptors were obtained from a human donor in good health (CMV status not recorded). Some clones in this sample may be carry-over from other donors' samples.

This clonotype was counted at least ten times. The gene calls are TRBV7-2 and TRBJ1-6, with 9 bases matching TRBD1. After removal of 5 bases from V and 7 bases from J, the junction contained 9 bases not matched to a gene. CDR1 is SGHTA, CDR2 FQGNSA, per germline. The CDR3 contains 16 residues. The CDR3 DNA reads as TGTGCCAGCAGCGACCCCGGGACAGGGCCAAATTCACCCCTCCACTTT. Translating it yields CASSDPGTGPNSPLHF.

This clonotype was seen only a few times. The chain uses TRBV14 and TRBJ2-2; D is unclear. The germline gives CDR1 SGHDN, CDR2 FVKESK. The CDR3 has 18 amino acids. V shed 5 bases and J shed 0 bases, with 19 bases lying between them. The CDR3 DNA follows: TGTGCCAGCAGCTCCAACTTAATTAGGCCTTCGAACACCGGGGAGCTGTTTTTT. Translation gives CASSSNLIRPSNTGELFF. The whole variable domain, remainder taken from reference TRBV14 and TRBJ2-2, is EAGVTQFPSHSVIEKGQTVTLRCDPISGHDNLYWYRRVMGKEIKFLLHFVKESKQDESGMPNNRFLAERTGGTYSTLKVQPAELEDSGVYFCASSSNLIRPSNTGELFFGEGSRLTVL.

This clonotype was seen only a few times. The rearrangement links TRBV11-2 to TRBJ2-5; TRBD1 matches at 7 bases. The CDR3 totals 14 residues. V dropped 2 bases and J dropped 2; count of bases not matched to a gene: 2. CDR1 is SGHAT, CDR2 FQNNGV, per germline. CDR3 nucleotide sequence: TGTGCCAGCAGCTTAACAGGGGCACAAGAGACCCAGTACTTC. It yields the protein CASSLTGAQETQYF.